The entry that follows covers one T cell receptor beta chain sequence. A junction end diverges from the germline sequence, so it may reflect a read error. The assay was immunoSEQ multiplex PCR, and TCRdb's table has in-frame clones only and misses some. This sample has about 34,000 clones; about 88% occur once, and the top ten carry 1.5% to 2%. The sample is drawn from a study of control samples from healthy donors and cancer patients. In germline, CDR1 is SGDLS, CDR2 YYNGEE. This CDR3 comprises 13 residues. Specimen: PBMCs. The source is a woman aged 40 to 49 with lung cancer. J is TRBJ1-2 and V is TRBV9; 7 positions match TRBD1. CDR3 residues: CASSVGPQGDPAF. CDR3 nucleotide sequence: TGTGCCAGCAGCGTAGGGCCCCAGGGGGACCCTGCCTTC.